This passage covers 2 T cell receptor beta chains from one sample sequenced in a study of CD8 T cells in Susac syndrome. Random hexamers were used to reverse transcribe an amount of about 0.5 to 1 ug RNA. TCRdb processed the immunoSEQ multiplex PCR reads anew with MiXCR; each CDR3 protein has one entry. The table records about 120,000 distinct CDR3 sequences, 92% of them present only once. The specimen sequenced was CD4+ T cells from PBMCs. The receptors originated from a human donor in good health.

As DNA, the CDR3 is TGTGCCAGCAGCGTAGTACAGTTCGACAATGAGCAGTTCTTC. Its protein is CASSVVQFDNEQFF. The rearrangement joins TRBV9 to TRBJ2-1, with D uncertain. Trimming took 0 bases from V and 5 from J, leaving 9 bases between them. This CDR3 is 14 amino acids long. CDR1 is SGDLS, CDR2 YYNGEE, per germline.

The chain recombines TRBV7-3 with TRBJ2-1, with 12 bases that match TRBD2. The ends lost 5 bases at V and 10 bases at J; junction bases unmatched: 12. The CDR3 contains 16 residues. Germline values: CDR1 SGHTA, CDR2 FQGTGA. CDR3: CASSAVTSGSLREQFF. CDR3 in DNA: TGTGCCAGCAGCGCCGTGACTAGCGGGAGTCTAAGGGAGCAGTTCTTC. The whole variable domain, filled in from reference TRBV7-3 and TRBJ2-1, reads GAGVSQTPSNKVTEKGKYVELRCDPISGHTALYWYRQSLGQGPEFLIYFQGTGAADDSGLPNDRFFAVRPEGSVSTLKIQRTERGDSAVYLCASSAVTSGSLREQFFGPGTRLTVL.